These T cell receptor beta chains were read from a single sample in a study of beta chain features in type 1 diabetes. TCRdb's copy holds only in-frame clones and misses some; the assay was immunoSEQ multiplex PCR. The sample has fewer than 650,000 clones; 15% to 19% are singletons. Specimen: naive CD4+ T cells from blood. Source of these receptors: a man in his late teens or twenties in good health. The CDR3 runs from the conserved cysteine through the conserved F or W. The D gene is left open where the match is weak. Rows may omit the clone size; those that give it use once, few, many or a size class.

>-|TRBJ2-3|-|TRBV30
CAWIPGISSDTQYF
TGTGCCTGGATCCCGGGCATCTCCTCAGATACGCAGTATTTT
>-|TRBJ2-2|few|TRBV29-1
CSVPGGTNTGELFF
TGCAGCGTACCCGGGGGCACGAACACCGGGGAGCTGTTTTTT
>TRBD2|TRBJ2-1|few|TRBV14
CASSPLAGGTNEQFF
TGTGCCAGCAGCCCTCTAGCGGGGGGAACCAATGAGCAGTTCTTC
>TRBD2|TRBJ2-7|-|TRBV4-2
CASSQDLLAGGYEQYF
TGTGCCAGCAGCCAAGACCTACTAGCGGGGGGGTACGAGCAGTACTTC
>-|TRBJ1-5|once|TRBV6-1
CASSETVYSNQPQHF
TGTGCCAGCAGTGAGACAGTTTATAGCAATCAGCCCCAGCATTTT
>-|TRBJ2-2|few|TRBV7-2
CASSSLRSTGELFF
TGTGCCAGCAGCTCGCTTAGGTCCACCGGGGAGCTGTTTTTT
>-|TRBJ2-3|few|TRBV7-2
CASSLTDTQYF
TGTGCCAGCAGCTTGACAGATACGCAGTATTTT
>-|TRBJ2-2|-|TRBV4-3
CASTSTTNTGELFF
TGCGCCAGCACCTCGACTACAAACACCGGGGAGCTGTTTTTT
>-|TRBJ2-3|-|TRBV5-7
CASTDWDLPSYTDTQYF
TGTGCCAGCACCGACTGGGATCTGCCTTCTTACACAGATACGCAGTATTTT
>TRBD1|TRBJ1-2|few|TRBV7-9
CASSIQGAGGYTF
TGTGCCAGCAGCATACAGGGGGCCGGTGGCTACACCTTC
>TRBD1|TRBJ1-2|-|TRBV7-9
CASSAGTGPRGYTF
TGTGCCAGCAGCGCTGGGACAGGGCCTCGGGGCTACACCTTC
>-|TRBJ2-3|-|TRBV9
CASSKGLDTQYF
TGTGCCAGCAGCAAGGGTTTAGATACGCAGTATTTT
>-|TRBJ1-2|few|TRBV14
CASSLPGTVNYGYTF
TGTGCCAGCAGCCTTCCCGGGACGGTTAACTATGGCTACACCTTC
>-|TRBJ1-5|few|TRBV28
CASSYGQPQHF
TGTGCCAGCAGTTACGGTCAGCCCCAGCATTTT
>TRBD1|TRBJ1-1|once|TRBV18
CASSPLRQGDSNTEAFF
TGTGCCAGCTCACCACTAAGGCAGGGGGATTCGAACACTGAAGCTTTCTTT
>TRBD1|TRBJ2-7|few|TRBV12-5
CASGLVRQGSSYEQYF
TGTGCTAGTGGTTTGGTTCGACAGGGGAGCTCCTACGAGCAGTACTTC
>-|TRBJ2-3|few|TRBV18
CATTARSWADTQYF
TGTGCCACCACAGCCAGGAGTTGGGCAGATACGCAGTATTTT
>-|TRBJ2-5|few|TRBV7-2
CASSLIPVRQETQYF
TGTGCCAGCAGCCTAATTCCTGTGCGGCAAGAGACCCAGTACTTC
>-|TRBJ1-5|-|TRBV7-9
CASSEGEGGQPQHF
TGTGCCAGCAGCGAGGGGGAGGGTGGTCAGCCCCAGCATTTT
>-|TRBJ2-3|-|TRBV5-1
CASSLIGQGTDTQYF
TGCGCCAGCAGCTTGATCGGCCAGGGAACAGATACGCAGTATTTT
>TRBD1|TRBJ2-1|few|TRBV7-2
CASSLGQGAVDEQFF
TGTGCCAGCAGTCTGGGACAGGGGGCGGTCGATGAGCAGTTCTTC
>-|TRBJ2-3|few|TRBV9
CASTRELAGTDTQYF
TGTGCCAGCACCCGGGAACTGGCTGGCACAGATACGCAGTATTTT
>-|TRBJ2-7|few|TRBV30
CAWSGTSWKQYF
TGTGCCTGGAGTGGAACAAGCTGGAAGCAGTACTTC
>-|TRBJ2-1|-|TRBV19
CASSIRLAGRIHEQFF
TGTGCCAGTAGTATTAGGTTGGCAGGGAGGATCCATGAGCAGTTCTTC
>TRBD2|TRBJ2-7|-|TRBV30
CAWSSSGGYEQYF
TGTGCCTGGAGTTCAAGCGGGGGTTACGAGCAGTACTTC
>TRBD1|TRBJ1-4|-|TRBV27
CASSSGTGLPTNEKLFF
TGTGCCAGCAGTTCCGGGACAGGGCTGCCAACTAATGAAAAACTGTTTTTT
>-|TRBJ2-2|few|TRBV5-4
CATRQASNTGELFF
TGTGCCACTAGACAGGCCTCGAACACCGGGGAGCTGTTTTTT
>-|TRBJ2-4|few|TRBV6-5
CASGGSGAKNIQYF
TGTGCCAGCGGGGGTTCGGGCGCCAAAAACATTCAGTACTTC